Listed below are T cell receptor beta chains from one sample, sequenced in a study of T-cell reconstitution after alpha-beta-depleted transplantation in children. TCRdb called the PCR reads again in MiXCR, with one record for every CDR3 protein. The sample lists 350,000 to 450,000 distinct CDR3 sequences, around 21% occurring once. Sequenced material: PBMCs from the stem cell graft donor, taken from the stem cell graft. The receptors were sampled from a human donor who donated a stem cell graft to a child with acute myeloid leukemia. Each CDR3 is given with its conserved first and last residue. The D gene is left open where the match is weak. Clone size is given for some rows only: seen once, a few or many times, or a class if the clone is expanded.

J,V,D,size,DNA,CDR3
TRBJ1-5,TRBV27,-,-,TGTGCCAGCAGTTTATTACAGGGTGGTCAGCCCCAGCATTTT,CASSLLQGGQPQHF
TRBJ2-7,TRBV12-3/TRBV12-4,-,many,TGTGCCAGCAGTTTGGGGCAGGGCTTATGGGAGCAGTACTTC,CASSLGQGLWEQYF
TRBJ1-2,TRBV5-1,-,-,TGCGCCAGCAGCACCCAGGGTGAGGGCTACACCTTC,CASSTQGEGYTF
TRBJ2-3,TRBV29-1,-,many,TGCAGCGTTGCCCCCGGGAATACCATAGATACGCAGTATTTT,CSVAPGNTIDTQYF
TRBJ2-7,TRBV27,TRBD1,-,TGTGCCAGCACAAGGGGGCCCTCCTACGAGCAGTACTTC,CASTRGPSYEQYF
TRBJ2-7,TRBV5-1,TRBD2,few,TGCGCCAGCAGCCCTGGACTAGCGCCTACTACCTCCTACGAGCAGTACTTC,CASSPGLAPTTSYEQYF
TRBJ1-5,TRBV12-3/TRBV12-4,TRBD1,-,TGTGCCAGCAGTCGGGACAGTCTTAGTCCCCAGCATTTT,CASSRDSLSPQHF
TRBJ2-7,TRBV7-2,TRBD2,many,TGTGCCAGCAGCTCGGGACTAGCGGGAGACGAGCAGTACTTC,CASSSGLAGDEQYF
TRBJ1-2,TRBV20-1,-,few,TGCAGTGCCCAACAGACAGAAAACTATGGCTACACCTTC,CSAQQTENYGYTF
TRBJ2-7,TRBV27,TRBD2,many,TGTGCCAGCAGTGACCTCGGGGTAGCGGGAGTGGCCTACGAGCAGTACTTC,CASSDLGVAGVAYEQYF